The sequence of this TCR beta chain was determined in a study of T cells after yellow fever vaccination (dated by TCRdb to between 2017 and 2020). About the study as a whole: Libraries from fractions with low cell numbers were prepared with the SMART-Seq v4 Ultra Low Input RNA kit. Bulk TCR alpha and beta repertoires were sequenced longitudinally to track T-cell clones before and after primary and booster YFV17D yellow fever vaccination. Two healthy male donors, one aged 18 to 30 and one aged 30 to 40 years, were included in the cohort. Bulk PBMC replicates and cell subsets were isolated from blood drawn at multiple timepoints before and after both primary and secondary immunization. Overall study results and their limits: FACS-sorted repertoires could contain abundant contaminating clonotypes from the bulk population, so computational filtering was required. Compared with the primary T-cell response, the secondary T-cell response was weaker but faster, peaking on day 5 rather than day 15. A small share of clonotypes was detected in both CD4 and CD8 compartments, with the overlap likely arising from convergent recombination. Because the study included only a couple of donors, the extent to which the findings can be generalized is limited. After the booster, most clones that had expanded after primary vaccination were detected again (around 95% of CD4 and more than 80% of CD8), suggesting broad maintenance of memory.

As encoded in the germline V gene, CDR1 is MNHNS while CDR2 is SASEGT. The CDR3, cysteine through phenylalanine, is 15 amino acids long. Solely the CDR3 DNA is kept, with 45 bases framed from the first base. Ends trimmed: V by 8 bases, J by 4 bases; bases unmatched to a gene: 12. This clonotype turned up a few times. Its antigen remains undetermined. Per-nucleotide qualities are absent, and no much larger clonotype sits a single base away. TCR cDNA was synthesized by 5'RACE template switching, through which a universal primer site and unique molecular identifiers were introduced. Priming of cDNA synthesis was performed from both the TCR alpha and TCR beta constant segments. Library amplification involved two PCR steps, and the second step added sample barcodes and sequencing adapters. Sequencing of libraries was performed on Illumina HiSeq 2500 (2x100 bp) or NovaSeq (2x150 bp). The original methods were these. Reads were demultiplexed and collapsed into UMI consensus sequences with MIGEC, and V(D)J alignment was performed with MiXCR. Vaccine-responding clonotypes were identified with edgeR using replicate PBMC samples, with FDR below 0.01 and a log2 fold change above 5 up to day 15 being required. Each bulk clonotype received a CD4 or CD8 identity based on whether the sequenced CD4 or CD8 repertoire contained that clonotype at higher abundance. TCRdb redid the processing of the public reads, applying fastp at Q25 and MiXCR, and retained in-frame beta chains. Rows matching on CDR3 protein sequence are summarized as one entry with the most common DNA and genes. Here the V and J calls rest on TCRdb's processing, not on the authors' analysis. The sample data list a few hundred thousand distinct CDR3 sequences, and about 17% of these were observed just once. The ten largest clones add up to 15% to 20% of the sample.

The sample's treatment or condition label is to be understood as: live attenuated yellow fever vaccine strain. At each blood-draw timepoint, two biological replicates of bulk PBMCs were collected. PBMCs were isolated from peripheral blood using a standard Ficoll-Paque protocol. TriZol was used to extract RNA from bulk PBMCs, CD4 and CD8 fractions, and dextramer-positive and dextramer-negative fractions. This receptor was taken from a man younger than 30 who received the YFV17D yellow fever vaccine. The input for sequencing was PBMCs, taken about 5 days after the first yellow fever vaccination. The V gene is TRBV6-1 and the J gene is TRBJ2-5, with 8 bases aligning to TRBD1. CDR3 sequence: CASGSGTGLPETQYF. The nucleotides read TGTGCCAGCGGATCCGGGACAGGACTACCAGAGACCCAGTACTTC.